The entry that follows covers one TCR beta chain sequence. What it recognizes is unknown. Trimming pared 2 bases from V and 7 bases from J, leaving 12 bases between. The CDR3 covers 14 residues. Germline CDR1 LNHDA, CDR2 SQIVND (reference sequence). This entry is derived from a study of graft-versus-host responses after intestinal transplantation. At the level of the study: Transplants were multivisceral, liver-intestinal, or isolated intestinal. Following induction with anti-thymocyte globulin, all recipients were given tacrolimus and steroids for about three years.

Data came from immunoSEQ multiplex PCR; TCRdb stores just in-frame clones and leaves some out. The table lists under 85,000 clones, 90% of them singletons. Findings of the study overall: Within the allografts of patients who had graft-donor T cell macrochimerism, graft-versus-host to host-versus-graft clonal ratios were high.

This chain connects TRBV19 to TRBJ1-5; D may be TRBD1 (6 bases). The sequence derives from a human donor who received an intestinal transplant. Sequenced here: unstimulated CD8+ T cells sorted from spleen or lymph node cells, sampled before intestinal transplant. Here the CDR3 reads CASSIWSGGQPQHF. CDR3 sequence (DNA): TGTGCCAGTAGTATATGGTCGGGGGGCCAGCCCCAGCATTTT.